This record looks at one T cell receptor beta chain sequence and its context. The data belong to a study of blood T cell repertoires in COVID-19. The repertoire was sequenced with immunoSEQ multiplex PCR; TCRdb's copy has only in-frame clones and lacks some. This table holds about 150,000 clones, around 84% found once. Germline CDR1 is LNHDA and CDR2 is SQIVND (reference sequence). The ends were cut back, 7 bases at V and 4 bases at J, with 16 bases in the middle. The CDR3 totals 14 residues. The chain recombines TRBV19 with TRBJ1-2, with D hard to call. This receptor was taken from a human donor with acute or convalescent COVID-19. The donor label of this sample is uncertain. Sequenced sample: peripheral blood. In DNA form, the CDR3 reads TGTGCCAGTACCCGACTCATCCCTCCCTATGGCTACACCTTC. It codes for CASTRLIPPYGYTF.